The 20 T cell receptor beta chains below all came from one sample that was sequenced in a study of blood T cell repertoires in COVID-19. Repertoires were generated with immunoSEQ multiplex PCR, while TCRdb's copy carries only in-frame clones and drops some. The repertoire holds about 160,000 clones, with 82% as singletons. Sample: peripheral blood. Every receptor here comes from a woman of 80 years or more with active or convalescent COVID-19.

This chain uses TRBV5-5 with TRBJ1-1; the D gene is possibly TRBD1 (5 bases). Deletions cut 0 bases from V and 5 bases from J, with 8 bases between. The CDR3 is 13 residues long. The germline gives CDR1 SGHKS, CDR2 YYEKEE (reference sequence). CDR3 sequence: CASSLVAGTEAFF. The CDR3 region has the DNA TGTGCCAGCAGCTTGGTGGCAGGGACTGAAGCTTTCTTT.

The rearrangement uses TRBV6-5 and TRBJ2-5, with TRBD1 matching over 7 bases. Looked up from germline, CDR1 is MNHEY and CDR2 is SVGAGI. The CDR3 consists of 13 residues. The J segment lost 3 bases and the V segment lost 6 bases, leaving 4 bases of the junction unmatched. The CDR3 sequence: CASRTTGKETQYF. In DNA form, the CDR3 reads TGTGCCAGCAGAACGACAGGGAAAGAGACCCAGTACTTC.

This clone has more than one count but fewer than ten. The chain uses TRBV2 and TRBJ1-5; D uncertain. V shed 7 bases and J shed 0 bases, with 7 bases lying between them. The CDR3 sequence is 13 residues long. The germline CDR1 and CDR2 sequences are SNHLY and FYNNEI. The DNA for the CDR3 is TGTGCCAGCACGCGGAATAGCAATCAGCCCCAGCATTTT. Its translation: CASTRNSNQPQHF.

About this clone itself: At one end, the junction sequence differs from germline, possibly due to a read error. The chain employs TRBV9 and TRBJ1-1; D might be TRBD1 (5 bases). Germline CDR1 SGDLS, CDR2 YYNGEE. The CDR3 totals 12 residues. The CDR3 loop is CASSQPGLALSF. DNA for the CDR3: TGTGCCAGCAGCCAACCGGGACTTGCGTTATCTTTT. The entire variable domain, with the rest obtained from reference TRBV9 and TRBJ1-1, is as follows: DSGVTQTPKHLITATGQRVTLRCSPRSGDLSVYWYQQSLDQGLQFLIQYYNGEERAKGNILERFSAQQFPDLHSELNLSSLELGDSALYFCASSQPGLALSFGQGTRLTVV.

V is TRBV11-3 and J is TRBJ2-7; D is perhaps TRBD2 (5 bases). CDR3 length: 15 residues. V was shortened by 5 bases and J by 0 bases, with 14 bases between the two germline ends. Germline V gene lookup returns CDR1 SGHNT and CDR2 YENEEA. DNA for the CDR3: TGTGCCAGCAGCCGCGGACGGGGAAGCTCCTACGAGCAGTACTTC. Translated, it gives CASSRGRGSSYEQYF.

J is TRBJ2-5 and V is TRBV18; a weak D match, TRBD1 (6 bases). V was pared by 4 bases and J by 5 bases, with 14 bases between. The CDR3 length is 14 residues. The germline CDR1 and CDR2 sequences are KGHSH and LQKENI. CDR3 in DNA: TGTGCCAGCTCACACGGCCAGGGGTCGGAGACCCAGTACTTC. Amino acids: CASSHGQGSETQYF.

The chain joins TRBV5-1 to TRBJ2-1; TRBD1 is a possible D gene (6 bases). The germline gives CDR1 SGHRS, CDR2 YFSETQ. V lost 3 bases and J lost 0, with 13 bases in between. The CDR3 consists of 16 residues. CDR3 DNA: TGCGCCAGCAGCTCCCACGGACAGCTCTCCTACAATGAGCAGTTCTTC. Amino acid sequence: CASSSHGQLSYNEQFF.

Details on this clone: Other DNA sequences in the same sample also yield this CDR3. The chain joins TRBV30 to TRBJ2-5, with TRBD1 matching 8 bases. The CDR3 runs to 15 residues. The V gene end was trimmed by 0 bases and the J gene end by 5 bases; junction bases not matched to a gene: 8. CDR1 and CDR2 from the germline V gene are GTSNPN and SVGIG (reference sequence). The CDR3 coding sequence is TGTGCCTGGAGTGTCGCAGGGGGCCCGGGGGAGACCCAGTACTTC. Amino acids: CAWSVAGGPGETQYF.

The rearrangement links TRBV6-5 to TRBJ1-5; 10 nucleotides line up with TRBD1. The CDR3 consists of 14 residues. CDR1 and CDR2 from the germline V gene are MNHEY and SVGAGI. V gave up 6 bases and J gave up 6 bases; unmatched junction bases: 5. The CDR3 is CASSLRTGGQPQHF. The CDR3 nucleotides read TGTGCCAGCAGCCTAAGGACAGGGGGTCAGCCCCAGCATTTT.

The chain recombines TRBV5-1 with TRBJ2-1, with 8 nucleotides matching TRBD1. J was trimmed by 8 bases and V by 0 bases; bases with no gene match: 10. Germline-derived CDR1 and CDR2 are SGHRS and YFSETQ. There are 16 residues in the CDR3. For the CDR3, the DNA is TGCGCCAGCAGCTTGGTCTTAGGACAGGGTATGGATGAGCAGTTCTTC. This sequence encodes CASSLVLGQGMDEQFF.

On this clone: Other DNA sequences in this specimen translate into the identical CDR3. The rearrangement links TRBV28 to TRBJ1-1; perhaps TRBD1 as D (5 bases). This CDR3 has 15 residues. Germline V gene sequence: CDR1 MDHEN, CDR2 SYDVKM. Deletions cut 3 bases from V and 2 bases from J, with 13 bases between. CDR3 DNA: TGTGCCAGCAGTTTGGGGGGGACGGGCAACACTGAAGCTTTCTTT. Protein: CASSLGGTGNTEAFF.

The genes are TRBV19 and TRBJ2-4, with 8 bases lining up with TRBD1. The CDR3 runs 16 residues. The germline gives CDR1 LNHDA, CDR2 SQIVND (reference sequence). The V gene end was trimmed by 6 bases and the J gene end by 6 bases; junction bases not matched to a gene: 13. CDR3 protein: CASRRRGTGPPNIQYF. The CDR3 DNA reads TGTGCCAGTAGACGGAGGGGGACAGGCCCTCCAAACATTCAGTACTTC.

The CDR3, as DNA: TGTGCCAGCAGCCCGGGACTAGCGGGAGGCCTGAGCTCCTACGAGCAGTACTTC. Amino acids: CASSPGLAGGLSSYEQYF. The chain joins TRBV11-2 to TRBJ2-7; 15 positions match TRBD2. After removal of 5 bases from V and 0 bases from J, the junction contained 8 bases not matched to a gene. The CDR3 is 18 amino acids. Germline V gene sequence: CDR1 SGHAT, CDR2 FQNNGV.

This clone was observed a few times. V usage is TRBV29-1 and J usage is TRBJ2-3, with 7 bases fitting TRBD1. V trimming: 5 bases; J trimming: 5 bases; junction bases outside the gene matches: 10. CDR1 and CDR2 from the germline V gene are SQVTM and ANQGSEA. The CDR3 is made up of 14 amino acids. The CDR3 DNA reads TGCAGCGTTCCGGGACAGTCCATGGGAGATACGCAGTATTTT. Translating it yields CSVPGQSMGDTQYF.

A few counts support this clone. V is TRBV7-9 and J is TRBJ1-2, with TRBD1 identical over 9 bases. Trimming removed 5 bases from V and 4 bases from J; junction bases left unmatched: 5. This CDR3 region has 14 residues. Germline CDR1 and CDR2: SEHNR and FQNEAQ (reference sequence). DNA of the CDR3: TGTGCCAGCAGCCCAGGGGACAGGGCCTATGGCTACACCTTC. Protein: CASSPGDRAYGYTF.

This clone was counted between two and nine times. The junction differs from germline at one of its ends, possibly a read error. V usage is TRBV6-1 and J usage is TRBJ2-2, with TRBD2 as a possible D gene (5 bases). Germline V CDR1 and CDR2: MNHNS, SASEGT. CDR3 size: 15 residues. CDR3 protein: CASSEADPAGGELFF. As DNA, the CDR3 is TGTGCCAGCAGCGAAGCGGACCCCGCGGGCGGGGAGCTGTTTTTT.

The rearrangement links TRBV9 to TRBJ1-3; possible D gene TRBD1, 5 bases. CDR1 is SGDLS, CDR2 YYNGEE, per germline. Trimming took 3 bases from V and 3 from J, leaving 10 bases between them. The CDR3 has 14 residues. CDR3 sequence reads: CASSDQGYGNTIYF. The CDR3 bases are TGTGCCAGCAGCGACCAGGGATATGGAAACACCATATATTTT.

V gene TRBV6-5 combines with J gene TRBJ1-3; the D is unclear. The germline V gene encodes CDR1 MNHEY and CDR2 SVGAGI. The V gene lost 9 bases and the J gene lost 5 bases, with 17 bases spanning the gap. There are 14 residues in the CDR3. As DNA, the CDR3 is TGTGCCAGTTTAATAGGCGGGGAGAGAAACACCATATATTTT. It yields the protein CASLIGGERNTIYF.

As DNA, the CDR3 is TGTGCCAGCAGCGTAGGTAGCCGCCAGAATGAGCAGTTCTTC. Encoded protein: CASSVGSRQNEQFF. This chain connects TRBV9 to TRBJ2-1; no reliable D call. V was shortened by 0 bases and J by 7 bases, with 11 bases between the two germline ends. The CDR3 loop spans 14 amino acids. Germline V gene lookup returns CDR1 SGDLS and CDR2 YYNGEE.

V usage is TRBV29-1 and J usage is TRBJ1-1; a possible D gene is TRBD1 (5 bases). Germline V gene data show CDR1 as SQVTM and CDR2 as ANQGSEA. Deletions cut 3 bases from V and 6 bases from J, with 11 bases between. The CDR3 sequence is 12 residues long. The DNA of the CDR3 is TGCAGCGTTGACCGAACAGGATCTGAAGCTTTCTTT. Translated: CSVDRTGSEAFF.